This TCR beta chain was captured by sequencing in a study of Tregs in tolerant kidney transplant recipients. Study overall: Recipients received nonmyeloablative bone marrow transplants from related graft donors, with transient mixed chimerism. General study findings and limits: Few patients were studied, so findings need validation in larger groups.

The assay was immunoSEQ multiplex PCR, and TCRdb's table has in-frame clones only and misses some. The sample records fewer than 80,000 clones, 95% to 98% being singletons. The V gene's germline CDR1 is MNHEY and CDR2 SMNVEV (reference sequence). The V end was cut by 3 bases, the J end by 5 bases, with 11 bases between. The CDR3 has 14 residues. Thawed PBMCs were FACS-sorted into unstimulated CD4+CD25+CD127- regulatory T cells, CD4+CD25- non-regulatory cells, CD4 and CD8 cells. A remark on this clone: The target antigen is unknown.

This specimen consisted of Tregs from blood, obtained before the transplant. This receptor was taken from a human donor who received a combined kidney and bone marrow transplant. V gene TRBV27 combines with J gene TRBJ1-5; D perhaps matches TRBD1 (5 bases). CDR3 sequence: CASSFQGGDQPQHF. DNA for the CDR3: TGTGCCAGCAGTTTCCAGGGAGGGGATCAGCCCCAGCATTTT.